The rows below give T cell receptor beta chains drawn from one sample of a study of post-analysis software for immune sequencing data. TCRdb re-called the PCR reads with MiXCR, one entry per CDR3 protein. The sample lists 650,000 to 850,000 distinct CDR3 sequences, just over 45% occurring once. The sequenced material came from blood. These receptors came from a girl aged 5-17 years with multiple sclerosis. Both conserved end residues are part of each CDR3. D genes are given only for firm matches. Where a row states a size, it is once, few, many or the class of an expanded clone; other rows omit it.

size	V	D	J	DNA	CDR3
many	TRBV4-2	NA	TRBJ2-7	TGTGCCAGCACGGACCCTCGGGGCGAGCAGTACTTC	CASTDPRGEQYF
NA	TRBV28	NA	TRBJ1-1	TGTGCCAGCAGTCCCTATGCCCCCCTGGGCGAAGCTTTCTTT	CASSPYAPLGEAFF
NA	TRBV20-1	NA	TRBJ1-2	TGCAGTGCTAGAGATCACAGGGCTAACTATGGCTACACCTTC	CSARDHRANYGYTF
few	TRBV29-1	TRBD1	TRBJ1-2	TGCAGCGTTGAAGCGGGACAGGGGACTGGCTACACCTTC	CSVEAGQGTGYTF
NA	TRBV30	NA	TRBJ1-2	TGTGCCTGGAGTGTAGGGGTTATCACCTTC	CAWSVGVITF
many	TRBV29-1	NA	TRBJ2-3	TGCAGCGTTCCAGTAGGAGATACGCAGTATTTT	CSVPVGDTQYF
NA	TRBV29-1	NA	TRBJ2-7	TGCAGCGTTGAAAGGGCCGGGACACGAGCCTACGAGCAGTACTTC	CSVERAGTRAYEQYF
many	TRBV7-7	NA	TRBJ2-5	TGCGCCAGCAGCTTGGACAGACAAGAGACCCAGTACTTC	CASSLDRQETQYF
few	TRBV6-4	NA	TRBJ2-1	TGTGCCAGCAGTGCTCGGTTAGCGGAAACCTACAATGAGCAGTTCTTC	CASSARLAETYNEQFF
NA	TRBV30	TRBD2	TRBJ2-1	TGTGCCTGTATAGCGGGAGCATCGCAGTTCTTC	CACIAGASQFF
NA	TRBV7-3	NA	TRBJ2-1	TGTGCCAGCAGCCCCCGGGGGGCGGGACCCCACAATGAGCAGTTCTTC	CASSPRGAGPHNEQFF
NA	TRBV13	NA	TRBJ1-1	TGTGCCAGCAGCTTAAGGGGGATCTTCACTGAAGCTTTCTTT	CASSLRGIFTEAFF
few	TRBV25-1	TRBD1	TRBJ2-5	TGTGCCAGCAGTGAATTAGGACAGGGGGACCAAGAGACCCAGTACTTC	CASSELGQGDQETQYF
few	TRBV6-2/TRBV6-3	TRBD2	TRBJ2-7	TGTGCCAGCAGTTTCGACCGGGGACTAGCGGCGTACGAGCAGTACTTC	CASSFDRGLAAYEQYF
few	TRBV6-5	TRBD2	TRBJ2-7	TGTGCCAGCAGTCGCTCCCCAAGCGGGAGTTACGAGCAGTACTTC	CASSRSPSGSYEQYF
few	TRBV4-2	NA	TRBJ2-3	TGTGCCAGCAGCCAAGTAGCGGTGTCGCCAGATACGCAGTATTTT	CASSQVAVSPDTQYF
NA	TRBV20-1	NA	TRBJ2-3	TGCAGTGCTAGAGATCGGGTGGCGCAGTATTTT	CSARDRVAQYF
NA	TRBV6-4	NA	TRBJ1-1	TGTGCCAGCAGTGTTACGGGCACGAGCGAAGCTTTCTTT	CASSVTGTSEAFF
few	TRBV12-3/TRBV12-4	TRBD1	TRBJ1-2	TGTGCCAGCAGTTTAGAAGGGCAGGGGGCTAACTATGGCTACACCTTC	CASSLEGQGANYGYTF
many	TRBV7-2	NA	TRBJ2-3	TGTGCCAGCAGCTTAGGAGCGGATTCCACAGATACGCAGTATTTT	CASSLGADSTDTQYF
few	TRBV29-1	TRBD1	TRBJ2-7	TGCAGCGTCACTCCCGGACAGGGATACGAGCAGTACTTC	CSVTPGQGYEQYF
NA	TRBV11-2	NA	TRBJ2-1	TGTGCCAGCAGCGCCCCCCTCGGGACCCAATACAATGAGCAGTTCTTC	CASSAPLGTQYNEQFF
few	TRBV4-3	NA	TRBJ2-7	TGCGCCAGCAGCCAAGCACTAAACTACGAGCAGTACTTC	CASSQALNYEQYF
NA	TRBV12-3/TRBV12-4	NA	TRBJ1-5	TGTGCCAGCAGTATACAGAGCTCCAGGCAGCCTCAGCATTTT	CASSIQSSRQPQHF
many	TRBV20-1	NA	TRBJ1-6	TGCAGTGCTAGGAGTACAGCGGCACCCCTCCACTTT	CSARSTAAPLHF
NA	TRBV7-9	NA	TRBJ2-1	TGTGCCAGCAGGTCCAGTGCTACCGAGCAGTTCTTC	CASRSSATEQFF
many	TRBV5-1	NA	TRBJ2-7	TGCGCCAGCAGTGAAGCCGACGAGCAGTACTTC	CASSEADEQYF
NA	TRBV15	NA	TRBJ2-4	TGTGCCACCAGCCGGGAACAGGGGAGGCAAAACATTCAGTACTTC	CATSREQGRQNIQYF
NA	TRBV25-1	NA	TRBJ1-6	TGCGCCAGCAGTGGACCAGGGGAATCATCACCCCTCCACTTT	CASSGPGESSPLHF
few	TRBV20-1	NA	TRBJ1-4	TGCAGTGCTAGCGATGTCAGCGGAGGTGAAAAACTGTTTTTT	CSASDVSGGEKLFF
NA	TRBV4-3	NA	TRBJ2-1	TGCGCCAGCAGCCGAGATCTAGGAGCTTACAATGAGCAGTTCTTC	CASSRDLGAYNEQFF
NA	TRBV5-6	NA	TRBJ2-6	TGTGCCAGCAGCTCCTCCGCCCACACCAACGTCCTGACTTTC	CASSSSAHTNVLTF
NA	TRBV24-1	TRBD2	TRBJ2-5	TGTGCCACCAGTGATTTGGGGACTAGCGGGAGCAAGACCCAGTACTTC	CATSDLGTSGSKTQYF
NA	TRBV5-1	NA	TRBJ2-3	TGCGCCAGCAGCTTTGGACGACCTAGCACAGATACGCAGTATTTT	CASSFGRPSTDTQYF
NA	TRBV20-1	NA	TRBJ2-7	TGCAGTGCCTGGGGAGGAACTACTCGCTACGAGCAGTACTTC	CSAWGGTTRYEQYF
NA	TRBV7-8	NA	TRBJ1-2	TGTGCCAGCAGCTTAGGGGAGACCCTAGGATCCTCCCCTGTATATGGCTACACCTTC	CASSLGETLGSSPVYGYTF
NA	TRBV5-5	NA	TRBJ2-1	TGTGCCAGCAGCATAGCCCTGGACTCCGGCCTTTGGGCTGAGCAGTTCTTC	CASSIALDSGLWAEQFF
NA	TRBV28	TRBD1	TRBJ1-2	TGTGCCAGCATGTCGGTCGACAGGGTGTTCTATGGCTACACCTTC	CASMSVDRVFYGYTF
NA	TRBV6-5	TRBD1	TRBJ1-5	TGTGCCAGCAGTTCCAAGCCGGGACAGTATCAGCCCCAGCATTTT	CASSSKPGQYQPQHF
NA	TRBV20-1	NA	TRBJ2-5	TGCAGTGCTCCCCGGGACAAATTACGACGGGCCGAGACCCAGTACTTC	CSAPRDKLRRAETQYF
NA	TRBV5-1	TRBD2	TRBJ2-1	TGCGCCGGCAGCATGACTAGCGGGAGTAACAATGAGCAGTTCTTC	CAGSMTSGSNNEQFF
NA	TRBV3-1	NA	TRBJ2-5	TGTGCCAGCAGCCAAGGGGTCAGTAGGGAGACCCAGTACTTC	CASSQGVSRETQYF
NA	TRBV5-1	NA	TRBJ2-1	TGCGCCAGCAGCTTGGTTGAGGGTCACAATGAGCAGTTCTTC	CASSLVEGHNEQFF
NA	TRBV12-3/TRBV12-4	NA	TRBJ2-1	TGTGCCAGCACGGACAGTACCTACAATGAGCAGTTCTTC	CASTDSTYNEQFF
NA	TRBV3-1	TRBD1	TRBJ2-3	TGTGCCAGCAGCCGACAGGGGGGCACAGATACGCAGTATTTT	CASSRQGGTDTQYF
NA	TRBV6-2/TRBV6-3	NA	TRBJ2-2	TGTGCCAGCAGCACAGATTGGCTTTACGGGGAGCTGTTTTTT	CASSTDWLYGELFF
NA	TRBV12-3/TRBV12-4	NA	TRBJ2-7	TGTGCCAGCAGTCGCGGGGAGTCGCTCGAGCAGTACTTC	CASSRGESLEQYF
NA	TRBV27	NA	TRBJ2-5	TGTGCCAGCAGTTTAGGGGTAACTAAGAAAGAAGAGACCCAGTACTTC	CASSLGVTKKEETQYF
NA	TRBV3-1	NA	TRBJ1-2	TGTGCTAGCAGCCAAGAGGGCAGACTGTTCACCTTC	CASSQEGRLFTF